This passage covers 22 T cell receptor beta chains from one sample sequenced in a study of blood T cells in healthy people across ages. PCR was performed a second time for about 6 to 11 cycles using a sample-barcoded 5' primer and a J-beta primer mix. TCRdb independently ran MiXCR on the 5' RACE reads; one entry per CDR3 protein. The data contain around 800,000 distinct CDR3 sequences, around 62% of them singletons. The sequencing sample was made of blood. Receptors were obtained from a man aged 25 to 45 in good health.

The CDR3 region is CSAIWDSYEQYF. The CDR3 DNA reads TGCAGTGCTATTTGGGACAGCTACGAGCAGTACTTC. The chain recombines TRBV20-1 with TRBJ2-1; 7 nucleotides align to TRBD1. The J call may be wrong; the DNA end is better matched by TRBJ2-7. This CDR3 comprises 12 residues. Germline CDR1 is DFQATT and CDR2 is SNEGSKA (reference sequence).

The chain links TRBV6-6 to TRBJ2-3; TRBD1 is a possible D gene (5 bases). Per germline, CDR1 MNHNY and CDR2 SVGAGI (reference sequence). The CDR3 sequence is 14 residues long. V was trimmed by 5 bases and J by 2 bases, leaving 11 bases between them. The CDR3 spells CASSKRQITDTQYF. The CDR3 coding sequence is TGTGCCAGCAGTAAGAGACAGATCACAGATACGCAGTATTTT.

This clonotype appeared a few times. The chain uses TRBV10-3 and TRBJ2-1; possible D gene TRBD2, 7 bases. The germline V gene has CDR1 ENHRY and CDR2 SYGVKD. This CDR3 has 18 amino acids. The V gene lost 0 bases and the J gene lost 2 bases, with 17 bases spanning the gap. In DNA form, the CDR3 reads TGTGCCATCAGTGAGTCGACTCTGAGAGGGGGGGCCTACAATGAGCAGTTCTTC. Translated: CAISESTLRGGAYNEQFF.

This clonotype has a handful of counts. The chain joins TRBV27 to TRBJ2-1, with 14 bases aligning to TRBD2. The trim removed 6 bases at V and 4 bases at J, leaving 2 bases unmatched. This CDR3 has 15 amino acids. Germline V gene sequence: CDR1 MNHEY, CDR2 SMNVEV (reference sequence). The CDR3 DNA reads TGTGCCAGCAGGGGACTAGCGGGGGTTTACAATGAGCAGTTCTTC. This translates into CASRGLAGVYNEQFF.

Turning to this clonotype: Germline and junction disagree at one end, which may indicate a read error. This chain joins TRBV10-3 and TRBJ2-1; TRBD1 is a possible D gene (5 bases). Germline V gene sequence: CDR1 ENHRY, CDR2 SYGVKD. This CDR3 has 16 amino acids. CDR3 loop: CAISDLTAGSYNEQFF. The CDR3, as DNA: TGTGCCATCAGTGACCTGACAGCCGGATCCTACAACGAGCAGTTCTTC.

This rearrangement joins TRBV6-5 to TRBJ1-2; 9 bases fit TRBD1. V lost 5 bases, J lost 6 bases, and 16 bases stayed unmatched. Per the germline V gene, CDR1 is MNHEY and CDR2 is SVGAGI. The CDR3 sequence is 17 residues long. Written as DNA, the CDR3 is TGTGCCAGCAGTGCCTCGAAAGCCGGGACAGGGATTGATGGCTACACCTTC. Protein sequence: CASSASKAGTGIDGYTF.

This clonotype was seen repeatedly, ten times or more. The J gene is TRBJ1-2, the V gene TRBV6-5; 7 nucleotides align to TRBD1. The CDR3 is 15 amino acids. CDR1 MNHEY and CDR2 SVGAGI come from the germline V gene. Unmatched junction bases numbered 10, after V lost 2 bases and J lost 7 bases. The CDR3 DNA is TGTGCCAGCAGTTACAACAACAGGGGTGGAGGTGGCTACACCTTC. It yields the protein CASSYNNRGGGGYTF.

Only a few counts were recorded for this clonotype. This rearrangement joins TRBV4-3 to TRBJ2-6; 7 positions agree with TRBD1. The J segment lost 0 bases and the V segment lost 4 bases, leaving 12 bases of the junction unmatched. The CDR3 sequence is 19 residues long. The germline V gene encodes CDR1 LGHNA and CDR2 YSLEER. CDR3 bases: TGCGCCAGCAGCCTTCAGGCCGGGACAGCGAGCTCTGGGGCCAACGTCCTGACTTTC. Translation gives CASSLQAGTASSGANVLTF.

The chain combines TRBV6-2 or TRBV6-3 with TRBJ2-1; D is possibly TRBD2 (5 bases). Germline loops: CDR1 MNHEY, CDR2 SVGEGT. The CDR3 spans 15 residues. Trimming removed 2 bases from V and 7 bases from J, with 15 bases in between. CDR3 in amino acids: CASSYPLRGQNEQFF. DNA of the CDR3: TGTGCCAGCAGTTACCCTTTACGGGGTCAAAATGAGCAGTTCTTC.

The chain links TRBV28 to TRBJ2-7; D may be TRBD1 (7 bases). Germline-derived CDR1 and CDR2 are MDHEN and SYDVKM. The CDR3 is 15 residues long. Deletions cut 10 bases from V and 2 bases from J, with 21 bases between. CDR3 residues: CATGRGDRAPYEQYF. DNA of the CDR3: TGTGCCACCGGCAGGGGGGACAGAGCACCCTACGAGCAGTACTTC.

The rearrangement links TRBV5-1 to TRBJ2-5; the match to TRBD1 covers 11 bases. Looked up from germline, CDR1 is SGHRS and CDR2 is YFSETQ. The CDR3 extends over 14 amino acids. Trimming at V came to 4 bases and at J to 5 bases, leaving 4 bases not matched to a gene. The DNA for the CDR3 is TGCGCCAGCAGCGAATGGACAGGGGGCGAGACCCAGTACTTC. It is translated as CASSEWTGGETQYF.

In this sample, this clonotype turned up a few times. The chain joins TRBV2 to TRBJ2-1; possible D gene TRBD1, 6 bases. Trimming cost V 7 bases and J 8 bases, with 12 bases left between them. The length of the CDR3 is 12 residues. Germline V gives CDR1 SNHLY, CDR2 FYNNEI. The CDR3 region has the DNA TGTGCCAGCATGTGGACAGCTGATGAGCAGTTCTTC. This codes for CASMWTADEQFF.

Here the CDR3 DNA reads TGTGCCAGCAGCACCGGGACGGAGATCGAAAAACTGTTTTTT. Residues: CASSTGTEIEKLFF. The J gene is TRBJ1-4, the V gene TRBV9; TRBD1 is a possible D gene (5 bases). The CDR3 sequence is 14 residues long. V gave up 4 bases and J gave up 8 bases, with 15 bases separating them. The germline gives CDR1 SGDLS, CDR2 YYNGEE.

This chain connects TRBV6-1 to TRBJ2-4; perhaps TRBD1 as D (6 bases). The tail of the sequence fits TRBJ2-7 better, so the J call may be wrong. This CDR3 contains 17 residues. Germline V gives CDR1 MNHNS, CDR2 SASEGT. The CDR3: CASSEDVTGLLSYEQYF. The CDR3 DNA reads TGTGCCAGCAGTGAAGACGTTACAGGGCTCCTCTCCTACGAGCAGTACTTC.

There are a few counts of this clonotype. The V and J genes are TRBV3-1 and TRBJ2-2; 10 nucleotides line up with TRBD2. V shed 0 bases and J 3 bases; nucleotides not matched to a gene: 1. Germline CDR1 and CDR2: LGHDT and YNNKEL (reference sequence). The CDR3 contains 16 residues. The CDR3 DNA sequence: TGTGCCAGCAGCCAAGAAGCGGGGGGGTACACCGGGGAGCTGTTTTTT. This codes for CASSQEAGGYTGELFF.

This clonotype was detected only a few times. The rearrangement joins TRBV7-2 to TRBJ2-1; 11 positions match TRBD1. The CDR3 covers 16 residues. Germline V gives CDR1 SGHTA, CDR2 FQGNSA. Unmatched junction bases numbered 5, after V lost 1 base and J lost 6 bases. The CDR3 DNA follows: TGTGCCAGCAGCTTAGTTTGGACAGGGGGCTTCAATGAGCAGTTCTTC. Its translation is CASSLVWTGGFNEQFF.

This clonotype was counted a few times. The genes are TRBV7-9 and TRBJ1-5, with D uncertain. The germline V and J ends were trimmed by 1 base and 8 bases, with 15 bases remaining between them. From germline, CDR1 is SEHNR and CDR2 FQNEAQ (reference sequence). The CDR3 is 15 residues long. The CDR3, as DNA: TGTGCCAGCAGCTTAGGAGCACTCATTGGGGAGCCCCAGCATTTT. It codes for CASSLGALIGEPQHF. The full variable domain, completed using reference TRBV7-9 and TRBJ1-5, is DTGVSQNPRHKITKRGQNVTFRCDPISEHNRLYWYRQTLGQGPEFLTYFQNEAQLEKSRLLSDRFSAERPKGSFSTLEIQRTEQGDSAMYLCASSLGALIGEPQHFGDGTRLSIL.

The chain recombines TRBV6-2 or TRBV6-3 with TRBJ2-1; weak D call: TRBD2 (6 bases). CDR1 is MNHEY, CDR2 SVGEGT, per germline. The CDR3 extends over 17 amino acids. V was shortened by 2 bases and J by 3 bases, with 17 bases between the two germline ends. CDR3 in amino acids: CASSYPEGLYGYNEQFF. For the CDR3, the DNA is TGTGCCAGCAGTTACCCGGAGGGGCTCTATGGCTACAATGAGCAGTTCTTC.

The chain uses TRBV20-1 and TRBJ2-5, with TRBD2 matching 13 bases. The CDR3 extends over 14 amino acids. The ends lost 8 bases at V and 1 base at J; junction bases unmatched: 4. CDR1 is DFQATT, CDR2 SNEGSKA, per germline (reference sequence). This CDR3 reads CSPGTSGVQETQYF. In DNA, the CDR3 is TGCAGTCCCGGGACTAGCGGGGTCCAAGAGACCCAGTACTTC.

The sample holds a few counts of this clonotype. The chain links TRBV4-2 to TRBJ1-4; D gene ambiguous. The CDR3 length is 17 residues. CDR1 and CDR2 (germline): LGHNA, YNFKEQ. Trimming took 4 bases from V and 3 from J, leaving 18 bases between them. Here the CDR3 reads CASSPGGVEPSNEKLFF. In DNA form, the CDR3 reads TGTGCCAGCAGCCCTGGCGGGGTAGAGCCTTCTAATGAAAAACTGTTTTTT.

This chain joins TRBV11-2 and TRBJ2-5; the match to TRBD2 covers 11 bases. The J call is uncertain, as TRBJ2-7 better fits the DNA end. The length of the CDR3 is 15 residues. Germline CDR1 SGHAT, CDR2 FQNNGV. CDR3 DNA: TGTGCCAGCAGCCCCCCCGGGCTAGCGGGGGGCGAGCAGTACTTC. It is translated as CASSPPGLAGGEQYF.

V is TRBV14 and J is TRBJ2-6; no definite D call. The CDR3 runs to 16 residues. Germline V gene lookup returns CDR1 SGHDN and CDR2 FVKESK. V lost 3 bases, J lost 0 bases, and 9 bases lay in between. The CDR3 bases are TGTGCCAGCAGCCAGAGATTTAGCTCTGGGGCCAACGTCCTGACTTTC. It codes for CASSQRFSSGANVLTF.